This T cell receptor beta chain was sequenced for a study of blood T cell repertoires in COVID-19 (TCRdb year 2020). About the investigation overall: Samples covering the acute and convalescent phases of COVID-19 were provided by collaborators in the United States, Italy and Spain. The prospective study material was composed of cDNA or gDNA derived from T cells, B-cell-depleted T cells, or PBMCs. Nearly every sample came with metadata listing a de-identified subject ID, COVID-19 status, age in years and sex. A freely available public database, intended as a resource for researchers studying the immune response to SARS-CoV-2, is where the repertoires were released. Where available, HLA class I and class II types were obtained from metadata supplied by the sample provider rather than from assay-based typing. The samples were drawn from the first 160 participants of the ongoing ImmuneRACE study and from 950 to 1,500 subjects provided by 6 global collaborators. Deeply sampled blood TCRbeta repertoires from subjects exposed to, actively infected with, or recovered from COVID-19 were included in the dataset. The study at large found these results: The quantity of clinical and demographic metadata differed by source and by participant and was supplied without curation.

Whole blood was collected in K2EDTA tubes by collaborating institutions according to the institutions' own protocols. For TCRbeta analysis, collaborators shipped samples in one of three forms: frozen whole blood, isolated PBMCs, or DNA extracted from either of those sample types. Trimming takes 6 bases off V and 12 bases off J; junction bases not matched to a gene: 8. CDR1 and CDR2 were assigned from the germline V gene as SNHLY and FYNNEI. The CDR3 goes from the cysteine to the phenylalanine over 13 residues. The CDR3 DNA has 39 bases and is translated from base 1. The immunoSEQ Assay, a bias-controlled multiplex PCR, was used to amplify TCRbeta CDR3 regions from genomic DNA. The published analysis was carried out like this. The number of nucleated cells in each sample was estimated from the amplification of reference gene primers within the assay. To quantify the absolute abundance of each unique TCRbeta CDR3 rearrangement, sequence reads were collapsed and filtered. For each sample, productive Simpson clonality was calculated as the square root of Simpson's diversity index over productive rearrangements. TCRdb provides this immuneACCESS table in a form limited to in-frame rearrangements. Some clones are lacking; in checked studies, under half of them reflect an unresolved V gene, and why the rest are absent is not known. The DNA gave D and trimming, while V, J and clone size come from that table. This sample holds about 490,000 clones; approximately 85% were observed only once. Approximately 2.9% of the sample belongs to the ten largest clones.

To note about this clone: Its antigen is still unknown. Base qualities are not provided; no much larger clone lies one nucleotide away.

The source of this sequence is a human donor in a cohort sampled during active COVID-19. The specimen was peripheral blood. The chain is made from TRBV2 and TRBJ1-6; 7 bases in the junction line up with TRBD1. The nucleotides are TGTGCCAGCAGCTTGGACAGGAGGAGACCCCTCCACTTT. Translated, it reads CASSLDRRRPLHF.